The source of this T cell receptor (beta chain) is a study of T cell repertoires in cytomegalovirus infection. Study-wide context: Indications came from public TCR beta signatures; they pointed to CMV infection and to a matching HLA type.

TCRdb reanalysed the reads using MiXCR and keeps one entry per CDR3 protein. Seen here are roughly 500,000 distinct CDR3 sequences, 16% observed once, and the top ten hold about 24%. This clonotype occurred a few times. The clonotype comes from a human donor in good health (CMV status not recorded). Some clones in this sample may be carry-over from other donors' samples. Source material: CD8+ T cells from PBMCs.

The CDR3 nucleotides are TGTGCCACGGACAGCCTTCCTTCCTACGAGCAGTACTTC. Protein: CATDSLPSYEQYF. The genes are TRBV27 and TRBJ2-7; perhaps TRBD1 as D (6 bases). The germline V and J ends were trimmed by 10 bases and 1 base, with 14 bases remaining between them. The CDR3 runs to 13 residues. Germline values: CDR1 MNHEY, CDR2 SMNVEV (reference sequence).